This T cell receptor (beta chain) was identified in a study of beta chain features in type 1 diabetes. Sequencing targeted expressed TCRB transcripts, as all isolated RNA had been reverse transcribed. An average of about 3.57 million reads was obtained for naive, central memory and regulatory T cell samples. TCRdb's copy holds only in-frame clones and misses some; the assay was immunoSEQ multiplex PCR. The profile covers 300,000 to 400,000 clones, with roughly 8% appearing a single time and less than 0.45% taken by the ten largest. Regarding the study as a whole: Reads derived from cDNA could over-represent cells showing high TCR expression. Any PCR bias toward short templates would affect both groups alike.

Points on this clone: Its cognate antigen is unknown.

The specimen was central memory CD4+ T cells from blood. The clonotype comes from a young woman in good health.

In nucleotides, the CDR3 is TGTGCCAGCAGCCAATCGACAGGGAATCAGCCCCAGCATTTT. Protein sequence: CASSQSTGNQPQHF. The rearrangement uses TRBV4-2 and TRBJ1-5; TRBD1 aligns across 7 bases. The CDR3 length is 14 residues. Germline assignment: CDR1 LGHNA and CDR2 YNFKEQ. Trimming at V came to 2 bases and at J to 4 bases, leaving 2 bases not matched to a gene.